What follows is one TCR beta chain and its context. This specimen belongs to a study of blood T cell repertoires in COVID-19. About the research overall: The United States, Italy and Spain supplied acute and convalescent COVID-19 samples.

This CDR3 spans 14 amino acids. V dropped 0 bases and J dropped 2 bases, with 6 bases sitting between them. The V gene's germline CDR1 is LGHDT and CDR2 YNNKEL (reference sequence). Methods used by the authors: Estimation of nucleated cell counts was performed using reference gene primer amplification. Clones were sequenced by immunoSEQ multiplex PCR, and TCRdb holds only the in-frame ones, with some missing. The V and J calls and the clone size are those of that table, but D and trimming were determined from the DNA. Of around 170,000 clones detected, roughly 84% appear once; the ten largest clones hold around an eighth.

V and J are TRBV3-1 (or the pseudogene TRBV3-2) and TRBJ2-3; D remains ambiguous. Input material: peripheral blood. The clonotype originates from a man younger than 35 with active or convalescent COVID-19. The CDR3 sequence: CASSQDSVTDTQYF. For the CDR3, the DNA is TGTGCCAGCAGCCAAGATTCGGTCACAGATACGCAGTATTTT.